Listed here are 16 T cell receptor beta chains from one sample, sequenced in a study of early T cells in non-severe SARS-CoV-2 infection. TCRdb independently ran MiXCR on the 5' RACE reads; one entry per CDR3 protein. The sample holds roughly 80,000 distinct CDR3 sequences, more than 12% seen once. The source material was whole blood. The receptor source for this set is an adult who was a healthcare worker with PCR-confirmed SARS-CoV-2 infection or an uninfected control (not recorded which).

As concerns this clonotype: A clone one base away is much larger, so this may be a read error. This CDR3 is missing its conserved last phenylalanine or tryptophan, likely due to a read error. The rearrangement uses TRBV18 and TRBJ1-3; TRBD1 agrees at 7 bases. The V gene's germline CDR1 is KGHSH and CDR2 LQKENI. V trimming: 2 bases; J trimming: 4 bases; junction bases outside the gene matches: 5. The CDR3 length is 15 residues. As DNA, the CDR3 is TGTGCCAGCTCACCAGGAGGGGGCGCCGGAAACACCATATATTAT. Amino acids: CASSPGGGAGNTIYY.

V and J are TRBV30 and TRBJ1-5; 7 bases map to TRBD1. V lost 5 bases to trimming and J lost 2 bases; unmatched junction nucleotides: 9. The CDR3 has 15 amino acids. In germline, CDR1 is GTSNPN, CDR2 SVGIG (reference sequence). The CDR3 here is CAWGKGTAGNQPQHF. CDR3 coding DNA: TGTGCCTGGGGGAAAGGGACAGCGGGCAATCAGCCCCAGCATTTT.

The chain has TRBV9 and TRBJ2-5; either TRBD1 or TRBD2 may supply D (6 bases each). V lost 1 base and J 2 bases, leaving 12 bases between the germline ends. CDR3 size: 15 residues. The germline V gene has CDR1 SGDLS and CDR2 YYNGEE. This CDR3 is CASSVYGGLQETQYF. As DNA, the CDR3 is TGTGCCAGCAGCGTATACGGGGGCTTACAAGAGACCCAGTACTTC. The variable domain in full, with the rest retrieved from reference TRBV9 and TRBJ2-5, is DSGVTQTPKHLITATGQRVTLRCSPRSGDLSVYWYQQSLDQGLQFLIQYYNGEERAKGNILERFSAQQFPDLHSELNLSSLELGDSALYFCASSVYGGLQETQYFGPGTRLLVL.

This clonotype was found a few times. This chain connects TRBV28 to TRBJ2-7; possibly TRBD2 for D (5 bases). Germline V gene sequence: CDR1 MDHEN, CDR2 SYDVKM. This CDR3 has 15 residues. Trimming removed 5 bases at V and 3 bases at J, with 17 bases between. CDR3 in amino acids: CASSAVGLVGYEQYF. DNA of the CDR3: TGTGCCAGCAGTGCCGTAGGACTGGTCGGCTACGAGCAGTACTTC.

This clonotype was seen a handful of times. The CDR3 bases are TGCAGTGCTTGGGAGAACACTGAAGCTTTCTTT. It translates to CSAWENTEAFF. The rearrangement uses TRBV20-1 and TRBJ1-1; D call uncertain. The ends were cut back, 5 bases at V and 1 base at J, with 5 bases in the middle. Germline-derived CDR1 and CDR2 are DFQATT and SNEGSKA (reference sequence). The CDR3 has 11 residues.

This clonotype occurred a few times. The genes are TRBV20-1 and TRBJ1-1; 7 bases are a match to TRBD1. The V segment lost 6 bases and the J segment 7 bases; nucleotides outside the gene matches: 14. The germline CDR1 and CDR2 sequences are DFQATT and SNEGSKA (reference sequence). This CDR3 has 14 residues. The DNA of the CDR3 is TGCAGTGCCAGGAGTCTCGGACAGGTGGGTGAAGCTTTCTTT. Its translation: CSARSLGQVGEAFF.

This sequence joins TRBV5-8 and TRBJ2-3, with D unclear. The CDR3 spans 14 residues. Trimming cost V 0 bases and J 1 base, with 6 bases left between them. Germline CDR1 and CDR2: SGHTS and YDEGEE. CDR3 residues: CASSLDLGTDTQYF. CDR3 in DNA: TGTGCCAGCAGCTTGGATCTGGGCACAGATACGCAGTATTTT.

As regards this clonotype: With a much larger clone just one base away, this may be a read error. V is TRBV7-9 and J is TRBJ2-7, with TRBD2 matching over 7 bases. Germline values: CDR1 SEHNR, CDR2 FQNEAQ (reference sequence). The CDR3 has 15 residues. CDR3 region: CTSSAIRGTTYEQYF. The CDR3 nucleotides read TGTACCAGCAGCGCCATTCGCGGGACTACCTACGAGCAGTACTTC.

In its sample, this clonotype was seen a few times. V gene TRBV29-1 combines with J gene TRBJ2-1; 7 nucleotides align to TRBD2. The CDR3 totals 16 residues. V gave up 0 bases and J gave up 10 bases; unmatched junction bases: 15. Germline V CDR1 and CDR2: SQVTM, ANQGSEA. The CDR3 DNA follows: TGCAGCGTTGAAGATCGTCGCGGGGGTTGGAATGGCGAGCAGTTCTTC. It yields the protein CSVEDRRGGWNGEQFF.

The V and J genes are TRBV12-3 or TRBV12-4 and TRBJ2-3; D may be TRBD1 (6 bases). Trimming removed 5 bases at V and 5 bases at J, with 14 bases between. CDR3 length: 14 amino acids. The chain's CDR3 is CASSPKTGKDTQYF. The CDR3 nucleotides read TGTGCCAGCAGTCCTAAGACAGGCAAAGATACGCAGTATTTT.

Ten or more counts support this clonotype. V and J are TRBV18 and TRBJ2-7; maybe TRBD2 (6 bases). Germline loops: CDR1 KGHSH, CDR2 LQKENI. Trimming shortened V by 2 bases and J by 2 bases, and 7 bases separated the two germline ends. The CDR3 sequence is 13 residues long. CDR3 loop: CASSPGEAYEQYF. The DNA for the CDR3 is TGTGCCAGCTCACCAGGGGAGGCCTACGAGCAGTACTTC.

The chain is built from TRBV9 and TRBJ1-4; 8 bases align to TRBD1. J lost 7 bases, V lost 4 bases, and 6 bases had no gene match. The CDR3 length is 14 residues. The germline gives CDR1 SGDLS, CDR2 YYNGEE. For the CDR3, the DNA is TGTGCCAGCAGCATTGGGACAGGACCTGAAAAACTGTTTTTT. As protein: CASSIGTGPEKLFF.

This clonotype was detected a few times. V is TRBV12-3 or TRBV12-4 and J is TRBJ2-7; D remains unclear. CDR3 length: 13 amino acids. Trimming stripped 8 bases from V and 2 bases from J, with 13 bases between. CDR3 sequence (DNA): TGTGCCAGCCCCGGAGAGGTCACCTACGAGCAGTACTTC. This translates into CASPGEVTYEQYF.

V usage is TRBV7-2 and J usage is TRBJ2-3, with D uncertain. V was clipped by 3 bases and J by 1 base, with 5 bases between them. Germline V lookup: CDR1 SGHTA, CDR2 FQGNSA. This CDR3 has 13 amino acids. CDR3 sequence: CASSFWGTDTQYF. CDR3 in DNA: TGTGCCAGCAGCTTTTGGGGCACAGATACGCAGTATTTT.

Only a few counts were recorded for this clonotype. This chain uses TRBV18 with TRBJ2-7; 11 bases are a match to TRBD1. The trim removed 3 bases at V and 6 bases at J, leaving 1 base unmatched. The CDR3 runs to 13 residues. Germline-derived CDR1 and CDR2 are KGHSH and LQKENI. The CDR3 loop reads CASSPGTGGEQYF. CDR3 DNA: TGTGCCAGCTCACCCGGGACAGGGGGCGAGCAGTACTTC.

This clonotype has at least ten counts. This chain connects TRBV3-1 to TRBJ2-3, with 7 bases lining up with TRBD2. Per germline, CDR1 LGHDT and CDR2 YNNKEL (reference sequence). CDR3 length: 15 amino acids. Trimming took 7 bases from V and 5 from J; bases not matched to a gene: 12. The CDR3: CASTQGGKGKDTQYF. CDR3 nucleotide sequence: TGTGCCAGCACCCAGGGAGGGAAGGGGAAAGATACGCAGTATTTT.